These 20 T cell receptor beta chains were all obtained from the same sample, sequenced in a study of blood T cell repertoires in COVID-19. Libraries were prepared by immunoSEQ multiplex PCR; TCRdb keeps only in-frame clonotypes and omits some of them. The table includes 150,000 to 200,000 clones, 70% to 90% detected once. Input material: peripheral blood. These receptors all stem from a man in his forties or fifties with acute or convalescent COVID-19.

The gene calls are TRBV5-1 and TRBJ2-7, with D perhaps matching TRBD2 (7 bases). Germline lookup yields CDR1 SGHRS and CDR2 YFSETQ. Trimming removed 0 bases at V and 6 bases at J, with 16 bases between. This CDR3 contains 15 residues. As DNA, the CDR3 is TGCGCCAGCAGCTTGGTAGGGGGGGTTAGGAGCGAGCAGTACTTC. Protein product: CASSLVGGVRSEQYF. The full variable domain, completed using reference TRBV5-1 and TRBJ2-7, is KAGVTQTPRYLIKTRGQQVTLSCSPISGHRSVSWYQQTPGQGLQFLFEYFSETQRNKGNFPGRFSGRQFSNSRSEMNVSTLELGDSALYLCASSLVGGVRSEQYFGPGTRLTVT.

The V call is TRBV10-3, the J call TRBJ2-6; possibly TRBD1 for D (5 bases). Between the trimmed V and J ends, which lost 4 bases and 2 bases, there was a span of 12 bases. The CDR3 is 16 residues long. Germline assignment: CDR1 ENHRY and CDR2 SYGVKD. CDR3 in amino acids: CAISATTGPGANVLTF. Written as DNA, the CDR3 is TGTGCCATCAGTGCCACAACAGGTCCTGGGGCCAACGTCCTGACTTTC.

The chain has TRBV7-2 and TRBJ2-7, with 15 bases that match TRBD2. The J segment lost 7 bases and the V segment lost 4 bases, leaving 14 bases of the junction unmatched. The CDR3 spans 18 residues. Germline CDR1 is SGHTA and CDR2 is FQGNSA. The DNA of the CDR3 is TGTGCCAGCAGCTCATGGGATGGACTAGCGGGGGGGCATCAAGAGCAGTACTTC. It is translated as CASSSWDGLAGGHQEQYF.

V and J are TRBV7-9 and TRBJ1-3; D might be TRBD1 (5 bases). Per the germline V gene, CDR1 is SEHNR and CDR2 is FQNEAQ (reference sequence). Trimming cost V 1 base and J 0 bases, with 10 bases left between them. The CDR3 has 16 residues. CDR3 DNA: TGTGCCAGCAGCTTAGGGGGCTTGAGCTCTGGAAACACCATATATTTT. The encoded protein is CASSLGGLSSGNTIYF.

The chain carries TRBV2 and TRBJ2-7, with 7 positions matching TRBD1. Germline CDR1 is SNHLY and CDR2 is FYNNEI. With V trimmed by 3 bases and J by 0 bases, 5 bases remained unmatched. This CDR3 is 15 amino acids long. CDR3 in DNA: TGTGCCAGCAGTGAGGACAGGCCGAGCTCCTACGAGCAGTACTTC. Protein: CASSEDRPSSYEQYF.

This clone was detected a few times. The gene calls are TRBV4-3 and TRBJ1-1; D is uncertain. Germline values: CDR1 LGHNA, CDR2 YSLEER. The V gene lost 4 bases and the J gene lost 7 bases, with 13 bases spanning the gap. CDR3 length equals 13 residues. The chain's CDR3 is CASSRSEGLEAFF. DNA of the CDR3: TGCGCCAGCAGCCGCAGCGAGGGCCTTGAAGCTTTCTTT.

The chain couples TRBV10-3 to TRBJ2-2; 14 nucleotides line up with TRBD2. Germline-derived CDR1 and CDR2 are ENHRY and SYGVKD. V lost 6 bases and J lost 4; bases outside the gene matches: 1. This CDR3 has 15 amino acids. The CDR3 sequence is CAIRGTSGGTGELFF. The CDR3 DNA follows: TGTGCCATCAGGGGGACTAGCGGGGGCACCGGGGAGCTGTTTTTT.

The gene calls are TRBV9 and TRBJ2-7; unclear D gene. Trimming stripped 3 bases from V and 0 bases from J, with 16 bases between. The CDR3 totals 16 residues. Germline V gene data show CDR1 as SGDLS and CDR2 as YYNGEE. The CDR3 reads CASSAEVRPDSYEQYF. DNA of the CDR3: TGTGCCAGCAGCGCCGAGGTCCGCCCGGACTCCTACGAGCAGTACTTC.

The chain employs TRBV30 and TRBJ2-5; 9 bases are shared with TRBD1. Germline CDR1 and CDR2: GTSNPN and SVGIG (reference sequence). The V and J ends lost 5 bases and 5 bases, in that order; junction bases with no gene match: 9. The CDR3 has 14 residues. The CDR3 bases are TGTGCCTGGGGAATACAGGGGGCTAAGGAGACCCAGTACTTC. Translating it yields CAWGIQGAKETQYF.

The genes are TRBV19 and TRBJ2-7; a possible D gene is TRBD1 (5 bases). The CDR3 is 15 amino acids. Germline V lookup: CDR1 LNHDA, CDR2 SQIVND (reference sequence). V was cut by 9 bases and J by 4 bases, with 22 bases left in between. CDR3 nucleotides: TGTGCCAGCTCCCGTTGGCTGGACAATCAATACGAGCAGTACTTC. Protein: CASSRWLDNQYEQYF.

This chain connects TRBV6-5 to TRBJ2-1; TRBD2 is a possible D gene (5 bases). Looked up from germline, CDR1 is MNHEY and CDR2 is SVGAGI. The CDR3 runs 15 residues. Between the trimmed V and J ends, which lost 6 bases and 0 bases, there was a span of 12 bases. CDR3 DNA: TGTGCCAGCAGCACGGACTCGAGCTCCTACAATGAGCAGTTCTTC. It specifies CASSTDSSSYNEQFF.

This clone was recorded only once. V usage is TRBV4-3 and J usage is TRBJ2-7; weak D call: TRBD1 (6 bases). CDR3 length: 14 residues. From germline, CDR1 is LGHNA and CDR2 YSLEER. Deletions cut 5 bases from V and 4 bases from J, with 15 bases between. The CDR3 is CASSTQQGSYEQYF. CDR3 in DNA: TGCGCCAGCAGCACCCAACAGGGTTCGTACGAGCAGTACTTC.

The rearrangement uses TRBV15 and TRBJ2-1, with D possibly being TRBD2 (6 bases). V shed 7 bases and J shed 0 bases, with 10 bases lying between them. There are 14 residues in the CDR3. Germline V gene lookup returns CDR1 LNHNV and CDR2 YYDKDF (reference sequence). CDR3 DNA: TGTGCCACCACGGGACTTAGCTCCTACAATGAGCAGTTCTTC. Protein sequence: CATTGLSSYNEQFF.

The DNA for the CDR3 is TGCGCCAGCAGCCAAACCAGGGGGCAGCGACAGCCCCAGCATTTT. Translated: CASSQTRGQRQPQHF. The V call is TRBV4-3, the J call TRBJ1-5; 8 bases match TRBD1. The J segment lost 7 bases and the V segment lost 2 bases, leaving 7 bases of the junction unmatched. Germline loops: CDR1 LGHNA, CDR2 YSLEER. The CDR3 is made up of 15 amino acids.

The chain recombines TRBV2 with TRBJ2-2; D possibly corresponds to TRBD1 (6 bases). The CDR3 extends over 13 amino acids. Germline V gene sequence: CDR1 SNHLY, CDR2 FYNNEI. Trimming pared 6 bases from V and 15 bases from J, leaving 20 bases between. CDR3 sequence: CASREDSKGWMFF. In nucleotides, the CDR3 is TGTGCCAGCAGGGAGGACAGCAAGGGGTGGATGTTTTTT.

The chain recombines TRBV30 with TRBJ1-2, with 7 bases aligning to TRBD1. Unmatched junction bases numbered 4, after V lost 1 base and J lost 5 bases. The CDR3 totals 13 residues. Germline V CDR1 and CDR2: GTSNPN, SVGIG (reference sequence). CDR3 bases: TGTGCCTGGAGTGGGGACAGCAGTTATGGCTACACCTTC. This gives the protein CAWSGDSSYGYTF.

The chain has TRBV6-5 and TRBJ1-5, with D hard to call. Trimming shortened V by 10 bases and J by 6 bases, and 10 bases separated the two germline ends. This CDR3 contains 11 residues. Germline-derived CDR1 and CDR2 are MNHEY and SVGAGI. The CDR3 DNA sequence: TGTGCCACGAGGGTGGGTCAGCCCCAGCATTTT. Amino acid sequence: CATRVGQPQHF.

This clone was recorded only once. This chain joins TRBV24-1 and TRBJ2-3; D is unresolved. The ends were cut back, 7 bases at V and 4 bases at J, with 11 bases in the middle. Germline V CDR1 and CDR2: KGHDR, SFDVKD. This CDR3 has 13 residues. The CDR3 bases are TGTGCCACCAGGGATCCCCAGGCAGATACGCAGTATTTT. Translating gives CATRDPQADTQYF.

The genes are TRBV2 and TRBJ1-6; 7 bases are shared with TRBD1. This CDR3 is built from 15 residues. CDR1 SNHLY and CDR2 FYNNEI come from the germline V gene. V trimming: 4 bases; J trimming: 4 bases; junction bases outside the gene matches: 4. The CDR3 sequence: CASSAGTDYNSPLHF. The CDR3 coding sequence is TGTGCCAGCAGTGCCGGGACAGATTATAATTCACCCCTCCACTTT.

The V call is TRBV6-5, the J call TRBJ1-2; a weak D match, TRBD1 (5 bases). The V end was cut by 8 bases, the J end by 8 bases, with 21 bases between. From germline, CDR1 is MNHEY and CDR2 SVGAGI. The CDR3 is 14 residues long. The CDR3 nucleotides read TGTGCCAGCTTCCCAGGCAGGCACGGGGGAGGCTACACCTTC. Protein product: CASFPGRHGGGYTF.